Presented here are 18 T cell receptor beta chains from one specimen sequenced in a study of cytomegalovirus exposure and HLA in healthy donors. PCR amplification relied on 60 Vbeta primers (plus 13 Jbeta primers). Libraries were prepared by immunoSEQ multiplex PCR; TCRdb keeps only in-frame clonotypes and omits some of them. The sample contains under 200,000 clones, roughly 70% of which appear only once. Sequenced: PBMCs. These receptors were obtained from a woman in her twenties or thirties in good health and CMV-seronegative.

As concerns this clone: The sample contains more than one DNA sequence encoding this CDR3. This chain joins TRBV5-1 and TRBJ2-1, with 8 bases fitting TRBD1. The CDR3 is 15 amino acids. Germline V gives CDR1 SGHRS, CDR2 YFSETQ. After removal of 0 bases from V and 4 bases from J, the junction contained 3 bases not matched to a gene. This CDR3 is CASSLGQGRYNEQFF. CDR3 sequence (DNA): TGCGCCAGCAGCTTGGGACAGGGGCGGTACAATGAGCAGTTCTTC.

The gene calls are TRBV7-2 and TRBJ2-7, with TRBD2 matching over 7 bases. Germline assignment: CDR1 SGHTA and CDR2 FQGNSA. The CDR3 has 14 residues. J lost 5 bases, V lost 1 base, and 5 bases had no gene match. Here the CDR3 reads CASSLGLGGDEQYF. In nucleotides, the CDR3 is TGTGCCAGCAGCTTAGGCTTGGGGGGGGACGAGCAGTACTTC. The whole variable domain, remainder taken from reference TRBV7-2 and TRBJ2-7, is GAGVSQSPSNKVTEKGKDVELRCDPISGHTALYWYRQSLGQGLEFLIYFQGNSAPDKSGLPSDRFSAERTGGSVSTLTIQRTQQEDSAVYLCASSLGLGGDEQYFGPGTRLTVT.

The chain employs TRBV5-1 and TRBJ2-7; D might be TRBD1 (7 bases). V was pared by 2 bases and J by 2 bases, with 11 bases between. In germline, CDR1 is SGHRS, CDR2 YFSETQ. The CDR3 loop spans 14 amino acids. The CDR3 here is CASSFRGEPYEQYF. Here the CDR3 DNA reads TGCGCCAGCAGCTTCAGGGGGGAGCCCTACGAGCAGTACTTC.

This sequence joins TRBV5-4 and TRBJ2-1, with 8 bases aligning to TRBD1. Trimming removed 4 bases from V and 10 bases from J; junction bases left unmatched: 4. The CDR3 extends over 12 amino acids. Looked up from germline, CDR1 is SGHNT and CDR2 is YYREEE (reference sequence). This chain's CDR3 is CASSPRGQEQFF. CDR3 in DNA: TGTGCCAGCAGCCCCAGGGGGCAAGAGCAGTTCTTC.

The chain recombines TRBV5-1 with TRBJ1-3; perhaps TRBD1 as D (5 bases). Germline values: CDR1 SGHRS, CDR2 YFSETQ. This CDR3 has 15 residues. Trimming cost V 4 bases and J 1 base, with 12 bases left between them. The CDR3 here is CASSVLGLSGNTIYF. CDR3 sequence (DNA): TGCGCCAGCAGCGTACTGGGACTGTCTGGAAACACCATATATTTT.

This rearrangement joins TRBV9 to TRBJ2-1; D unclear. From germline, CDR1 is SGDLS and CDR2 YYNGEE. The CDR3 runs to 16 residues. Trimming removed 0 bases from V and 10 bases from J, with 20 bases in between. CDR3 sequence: CASSVGSSTAIVEQFF. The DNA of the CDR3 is TGTGCCAGCAGCGTAGGTAGCTCTACCGCGATCGTGGAGCAGTTCTTC.

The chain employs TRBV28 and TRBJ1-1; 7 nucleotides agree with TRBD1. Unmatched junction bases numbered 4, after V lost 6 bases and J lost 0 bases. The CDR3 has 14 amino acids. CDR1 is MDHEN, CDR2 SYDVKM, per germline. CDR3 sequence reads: CASRSGQVNTEAFF. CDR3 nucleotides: TGTGCCAGCAGATCTGGACAGGTGAACACTGAAGCTTTCTTT.

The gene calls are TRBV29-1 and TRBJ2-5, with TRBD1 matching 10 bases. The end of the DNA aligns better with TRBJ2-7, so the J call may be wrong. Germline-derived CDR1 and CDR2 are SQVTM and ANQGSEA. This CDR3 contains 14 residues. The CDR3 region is CSARGTGDPYEQYF. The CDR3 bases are TGCAGCGCTCGCGGGACAGGGGACCCCTACGAGCAGTACTTC.

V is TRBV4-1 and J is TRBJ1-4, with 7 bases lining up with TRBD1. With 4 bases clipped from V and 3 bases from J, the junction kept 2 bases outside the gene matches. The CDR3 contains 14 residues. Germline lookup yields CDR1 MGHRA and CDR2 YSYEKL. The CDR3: CASSLGTANEKLFF. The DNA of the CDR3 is TGCGCCAGCAGCCTCGGGACAGCTAATGAAAAACTGTTTTTT.

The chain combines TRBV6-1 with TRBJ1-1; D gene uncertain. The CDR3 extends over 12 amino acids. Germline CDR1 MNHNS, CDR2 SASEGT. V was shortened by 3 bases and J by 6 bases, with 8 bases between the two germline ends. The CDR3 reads CASSDRLAEAFF. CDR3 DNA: TGTGCCAGCAGTGACAGGTTAGCTGAAGCTTTCTTT.

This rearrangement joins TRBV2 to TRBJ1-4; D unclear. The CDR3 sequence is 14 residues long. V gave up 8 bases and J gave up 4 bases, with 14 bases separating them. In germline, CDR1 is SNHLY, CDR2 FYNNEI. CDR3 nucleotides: TGTGCCAGCTTGGAACAGAGGGATAATGAAAAACTGTTTTTT. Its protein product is CASLEQRDNEKLFF.

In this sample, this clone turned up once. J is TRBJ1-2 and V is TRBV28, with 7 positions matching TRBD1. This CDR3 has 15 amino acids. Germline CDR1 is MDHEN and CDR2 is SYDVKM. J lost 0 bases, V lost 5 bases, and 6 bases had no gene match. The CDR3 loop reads CASSPVGQANYGYTF. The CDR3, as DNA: TGTGCCAGCAGTCCCGTCGGACAGGCTAACTATGGCTACACCTTC.

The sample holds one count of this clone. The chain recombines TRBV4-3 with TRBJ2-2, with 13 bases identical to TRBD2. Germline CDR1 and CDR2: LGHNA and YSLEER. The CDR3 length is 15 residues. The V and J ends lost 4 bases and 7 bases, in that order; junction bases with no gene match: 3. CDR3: CASSPLAGGHGELFF. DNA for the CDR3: TGCGCCAGCAGCCCACTAGCGGGGGGGCACGGGGAGCTGTTTTTT.

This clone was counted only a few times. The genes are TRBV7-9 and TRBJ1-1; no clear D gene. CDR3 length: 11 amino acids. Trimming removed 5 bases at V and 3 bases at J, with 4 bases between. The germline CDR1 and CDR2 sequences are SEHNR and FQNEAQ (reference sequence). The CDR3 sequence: CASSPYTEAFF. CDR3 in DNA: TGTGCCAGCAGCCCTTACACTGAAGCTTTCTTT.

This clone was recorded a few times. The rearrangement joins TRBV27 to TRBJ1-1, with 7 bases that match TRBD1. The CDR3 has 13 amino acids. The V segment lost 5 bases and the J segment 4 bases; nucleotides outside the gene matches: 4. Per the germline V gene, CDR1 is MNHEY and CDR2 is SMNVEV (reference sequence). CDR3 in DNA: TGTGCCAGCAGTCGACAGGGTGGCACTGAAGCTTTCTTT. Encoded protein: CASSRQGGTEAFF.

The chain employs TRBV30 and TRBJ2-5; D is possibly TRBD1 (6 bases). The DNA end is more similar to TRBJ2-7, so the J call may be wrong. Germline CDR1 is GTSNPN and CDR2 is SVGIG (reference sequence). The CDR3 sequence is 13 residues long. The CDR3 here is CAWSPTGTYEQYF. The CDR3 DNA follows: TGTGCCTGGAGTCCGACAGGAACCTACGAGCAGTACTTC.

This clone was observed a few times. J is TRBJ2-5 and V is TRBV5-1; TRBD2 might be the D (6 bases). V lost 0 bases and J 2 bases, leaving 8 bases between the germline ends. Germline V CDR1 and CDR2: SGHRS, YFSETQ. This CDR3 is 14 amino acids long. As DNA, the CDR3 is TGCGCCAGCAGCTTGGGGGACTCACAAGAGACCCAGTACTTC. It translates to CASSLGDSQETQYF.

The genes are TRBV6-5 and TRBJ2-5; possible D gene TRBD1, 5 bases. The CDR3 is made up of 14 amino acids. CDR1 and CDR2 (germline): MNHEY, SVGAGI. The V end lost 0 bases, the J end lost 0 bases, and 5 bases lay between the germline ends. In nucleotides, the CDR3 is TGTGCCAGCAGTTACTCAGGGGACCAAGAGACCCAGTACTTC. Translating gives CASSYSGDQETQYF.